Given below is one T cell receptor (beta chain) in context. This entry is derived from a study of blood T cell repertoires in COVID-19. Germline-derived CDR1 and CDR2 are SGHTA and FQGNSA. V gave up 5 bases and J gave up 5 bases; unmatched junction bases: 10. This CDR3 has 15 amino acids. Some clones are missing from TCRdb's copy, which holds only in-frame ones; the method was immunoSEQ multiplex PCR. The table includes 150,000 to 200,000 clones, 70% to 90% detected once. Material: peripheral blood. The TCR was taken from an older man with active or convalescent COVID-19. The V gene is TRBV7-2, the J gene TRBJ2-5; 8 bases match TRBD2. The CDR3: CASSPGERGRETQYF. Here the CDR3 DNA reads TGTGCCAGCAGCCCCGGGGAGCGGGGGCGGGAGACCCAGTACTTC.